These 18 T cell receptor beta chains were sequenced from one sample in a study of blood T cells in healthy people across ages. Through a sample-barcoded 5' primer and a J-beta primer mix, a second PCR was run for roughly 7 to 12 cycles. One entry per CDR3 protein, called by TCRdb with MiXCR from the 5' RACE reads. The sample shows 1.5 million to 2 million distinct CDR3 sequences, 49% of them seen only once. The sample was blood. These receptors came from a woman aged 40-49 years in good health.

The chain links TRBV24-1 to TRBJ2-3; 10 bases fit TRBD2. V lost 1 base to trimming and J lost 1 base; unmatched junction nucleotides: 1. This CDR3 region has 16 residues. Germline V CDR1 and CDR2: KGHDR, SFDVKD. CDR3 DNA sequence: TGTGCCACCAGTGATTTCGGACTAGCGGGCACAGATACGCAGTATTTT. Translating gives CATSDFGLAGTDTQYF.

This chain uses TRBV6-2 or TRBV6-3 with TRBJ2-7, with D unclear. The germline CDR1 and CDR2 sequences are MNHEY and SVGEGT. CDR3 length equals 14 residues. Trimming took 0 bases from V and 1 from J, leaving 7 bases between them. CDR3 in DNA: TGTGCCAGCAGTTACTCATGGGATTCCTACGAGCAGTACTTC. Its protein is CASSYSWDSYEQYF.

V is TRBV20-1 and J is TRBJ1-2, with 7 positions matching TRBD1. The junction had 14 bases not matched to a gene; V was cut back by 6 bases and J by 7 bases. The CDR3 has 14 amino acids. Germline V gene data show CDR1 as DFQATT and CDR2 as SNEGSKA (reference sequence). CDR3 in amino acids: CSAAEPGTEFGYTF. The CDR3 DNA sequence: TGCAGTGCGGCGGAACCAGGGACAGAATTTGGCTACACCTTC.

The chain couples TRBV12-3 or TRBV12-4 to TRBJ1-6; 7 positions agree with TRBD1. With V trimmed by 5 bases and J by 10 bases, 8 bases remained unmatched. The CDR3 length is 14 residues. The CDR3 DNA follows: TGTGCCAGCAGTCTGACAGGGACTCAATCACCCCTCCACTTT. Amino acids: CASSLTGTQSPLHF.

This clonotype was recorded once. The chain combines TRBV9 with TRBJ2-4; D remains unclear. In germline, CDR1 is SGDLS, CDR2 YYNGEE. V lost 3 bases and J 13 bases, leaving 11 bases between the germline ends. This CDR3 is 11 amino acids long. The CDR3 DNA is TGTGCCAGCAGCGGGCCTTTCGGGCAGTACTTC. Translation: CASSGPFGQYF. Complete variable domain (other parts from reference TRBV9 and TRBJ2-4): DSGVTQTPKHLITATGQRVTLRCSPRSGDLSVYWYQQSLDQGLQFLIQYYNGEERAKGNILERFSAQQFPDLHSELNLSSLELGDSALYFCASSGPFGQYFGAGTRLSVL.

The rearrangement joins TRBV10-2 to TRBJ2-7; weak D call: TRBD2 (5 bases). This CDR3 region has 13 residues. Trimming shortened V by 7 bases and J by 6 bases, and 16 bases separated the two germline ends. The germline CDR1 and CDR2 sequences are WSHSY and SAAADI. CDR3 nucleotide sequence: TGCGCCAGCATGTCGGAGGCCCCTGTCGAGCAGTACTTC. Protein product: CASMSEAPVEQYF.

The chain carries TRBV12-3 or TRBV12-4 and TRBJ1-2, with TRBD1 as a possible D gene (5 bases). V dropped 3 bases and J dropped 5 bases, with 16 bases sitting between them. The CDR3 is 15 residues long. CDR3 DNA: TGTGCCAGCAGTTTCGCGGGGGATCGCCTTTATGGCTACACCTTC. It yields the protein CASSFAGDRLYGYTF.

This chain joins TRBV5-5 and TRBJ1-2, with D possibly being TRBD1 (5 bases). Trimming left V 5 bases short and J 4 bases short, with 18 bases between. The CDR3 totals 15 residues. Germline CDR1 reads SGHKS; CDR2 reads YYEKEE (reference sequence). CDR3 DNA sequence: TGTGCCAGCAGTTCATTCAGGGCGGACGGCTATGGCTACACCTTC. It yields the protein CASSSFRADGYGYTF.

This clonotype is a singleton in its sample. This sequence joins TRBV19 and TRBJ1-2, with TRBD1 matching over 11 bases. The CDR3 is 14 residues long. The germline V gene has CDR1 LNHDA and CDR2 SQIVND (reference sequence). V shed 6 bases and J 7 bases; nucleotides not matched to a gene: 7. CDR3 region: CASRPAGTGGGYTF. The CDR3 DNA follows: TGTGCCAGTAGACCGGCCGGGACAGGGGGTGGCTACACCTTC.

The chain is built from TRBV6-5 and TRBJ2-3, with D possibly being TRBD1 (7 bases). This CDR3 has 14 residues. Germline V gene data show CDR1 as MNHEY and CDR2 as SVGAGI. V dropped 10 bases and J dropped 0 bases, with 14 bases sitting between them. CDR3 coding DNA: TGTGCCACCCAGGGGGGACAGAGCACAGATACGCAGTATTTT. Encoded protein: CATQGGQSTDTQYF.

The table lists this clonotype with a count of one. The chain employs TRBV27 and TRBJ2-1; TRBD2 agrees at 7 bases. Trimming at V came to 4 bases and at J to 6 bases, leaving 12 bases not matched to a gene. Germline CDR1 and CDR2: MNHEY and SMNVEV (reference sequence). The length of the CDR3 is 16 residues. The CDR3 spells CASSYPSGGRGNEQFF. CDR3 bases: TGTGCCAGCAGTTACCCCTCGGGGGGAAGGGGCAATGAGCAGTTCTTC.

The rearrangement links TRBV15 to TRBJ2-1; D perhaps matches TRBD2 (7 bases). With 0 bases removed from V and 13 bases from J, the gap between germline ends came to 19 bases. Germline loops: CDR1 LNHNV, CDR2 YYDKDF (reference sequence). The CDR3 contains 15 residues. In DNA, the CDR3 is TGTGCCACCAGCAGAGATCTAGGGGGGGGAGAGACCCAGTTCTTC. Translated: CATSRDLGGGETQFF.

The chain employs TRBV7-2 and TRBJ2-3; the D gene is possibly TRBD2 (6 bases). The CDR3 is 16 residues long. V lost 0 bases, J lost 5 bases, and 15 bases lay in between. Looked up from germline, CDR1 is SGHTA and CDR2 is FQGNSA. The chain's CDR3 is CASSLAGGTLRDTQYF. CDR3 DNA: TGTGCCAGCAGCTTAGCGGGCGGGACTCTTAGAGATACGCAGTATTTT.

There are a few counts of this clonotype. The chain is built from TRBV5-1 and TRBJ2-1, with 8 bases aligning to TRBD2. The germline V gene has CDR1 SGHRS and CDR2 YFSETQ. With 2 bases clipped from V and 5 bases from J, the junction kept 6 bases outside the gene matches. This CDR3 is 15 amino acids long. The CDR3 protein is CASSFGGAFDNEQFF. Here the CDR3 DNA reads TGCGCCAGCAGCTTCGGGGGGGCGTTTGACAATGAGCAGTTCTTC.

The chain is built from TRBV6-2 or TRBV6-3 and TRBJ2-7; TRBD2 is a possible D gene (6 bases). Germline V lookup: CDR1 MNHEY, CDR2 SVGEGT. CDR3 length: 16 residues. V dropped 0 bases and J dropped 7 bases, with 19 bases sitting between them. CDR3 DNA: TGTGCCAGCAGTTACTCCTCGGAGCGGGCCTTCGGGGAGCAGTACTTC. Translation: CASSYSSERAFGEQYF.

The rearrangement links TRBV6-2 or TRBV6-3 to TRBJ1-2; D gene uncertain. V gave up 6 bases and J gave up 2 bases, with 13 bases separating them. The CDR3 runs to 14 residues. Per germline, CDR1 MNHEY and CDR2 SVGEGT. The CDR3 protein is CASRIHRENYGYTF. The CDR3 DNA sequence: TGTGCCAGCAGAATACACCGGGAAAACTATGGCTACACCTTC.

This clonotype has just a few counts. The chain has TRBV6-5 and TRBJ2-3; D is unresolved. The CDR3 has 14 amino acids. Trimming took off 1 base at V and 2 bases at J, with 7 bases between the two ends. Germline V gene lookup returns CDR1 MNHEY and CDR2 SVGAGI. The CDR3 DNA reads TGTGCCAGCAGTTACTGGGCGGCCACAGATACGCAGTATTTT. This sequence encodes CASSYWAATDTQYF.

This clonotype was counted only a few times. The chain employs TRBV20-1 and TRBJ2-7; 11 nucleotides agree with TRBD2. Trimming cost V 4 bases and J 5 bases; bases outside gene matches: 16. CDR3 length: 17 residues. Germline V lookup: CDR1 DFQATT, CDR2 SNEGSKA (reference sequence). Here the CDR3 reads CSAIPLKLAGAADEQYF. The CDR3 coding sequence is TGCAGTGCTATTCCGCTAAAACTAGCGGGAGCAGCAGACGAGCAGTACTTC.